This TCR beta chain was sequenced during a study of post-analysis software for immune sequencing data. Study-wide findings and caveats: The study found TRBV5-6, TRBV5-1 and TRBV20-1 among four to six TRBV segments more frequent in patients than controls.

A note on this clonotype: What it binds is not known.

Included in the TCR beta cDNA libraries were unique molecular identifiers. One entry per CDR3 protein results from TCRdb running MiXCR on the PCR reads. The data hold approximately 770,000 distinct CDR3 sequences, with 40% to 55% observed a single time. The CDR3 is made up of 12 amino acids. Germline assignment: CDR1 SQVTM and CDR2 ANQGSEA. Sequencing was performed on blood. This TCR was sampled from a girl under 18 with multiple sclerosis. The chain uses TRBV29-1 and TRBJ2-3, with unresolved D. This CDR3 is CSGRYNTDTQYF. The CDR3 DNA is TGCAGTGGTCGGTACAATACAGATACGCAGTATTTT.